A single sample is the source of the 3 T cell receptor beta chains below, sequenced in a study of blood T cell repertoires in COVID-19. Method: immunoSEQ multiplex PCR; TCRdb's copy keeps in-frame clones and lacks some. The top ten clones hold roughly 2.1% of a sample with around 140,000 clones, roughly 90% of them seen once. Specimen: peripheral blood. The receptors shown here come from a man in his 70s with active COVID-19.

The chain joins TRBV2 to TRBJ2-5; maybe TRBD1 (5 bases). Germline CDR1 SNHLY, CDR2 FYNNEI. Trimming stripped 9 bases from V and 2 bases from J, with 13 bases between. The CDR3 is 13 residues long. CDR3 residues: CASQAGPQETQYF. Written as DNA, the CDR3 is TGTGCCAGTCAGGCAGGGCCTCAAGAGACCCAGTACTTC. Variable domain in full (rest from reference TRBV2 and TRBJ2-5): EPEVTQTPSHQVTQMGQEVILRCVPISNHLYFYWYRQILGQKVEFLVSFYNNEISEKSEIFDDQFSVERPDGSNFTLKIRSTKLEDSAMYFCASQAGPQETQYFGPGTRLLVL.

The DNA for the CDR3 is TGTGCCAGCAGCTTTAGTGTGAACACTGAAGCTTTCTTT. It yields the protein CASSFSVNTEAFF. The chain is built from TRBV5-8 and TRBJ1-1; no definite D call. V lost 2 bases to trimming and J lost 0 bases, with 5 bases between them. The CDR3 length is 13 residues. Germline loops: CDR1 SGHTS, CDR2 YDEGEE.

V is TRBV5-1 and J is TRBJ1-1; 9 bases fit TRBD1. Losses at the gene ends were 0 bases for V and 7 bases for J; bases not matched to a gene: 4. The CDR3 totals 14 residues. Germline V gene lookup returns CDR1 SGHRS and CDR2 YFSETQ. Here the CDR3 reads CASSLDGTGNEAFF. CDR3 sequence (DNA): TGCGCCAGCAGCTTGGATGGGACAGGGAATGAAGCTTTCTTT.